This passage covers 27 T cell receptor beta chains from one sample sequenced in a study of blood T cell repertoires in COVID-19. This table comes from immunoSEQ multiplex PCR, and its TCRdb copy is limited to in-frame clones, with some not included. The table includes 95,000 or so clones, roughly 76% detected once. What was sequenced was peripheral blood. All receptors come from a man older than 75 with COVID-19, enrolled during active disease.

V usage is TRBV10-3 and J usage is TRBJ1-6; D is undetermined. This CDR3 is 15 amino acids long. V was trimmed by 4 bases and J by 2 bases, leaving 9 bases between them. CDR1 and CDR2 (germline): ENHRY, SYGVKD. CDR3 DNA sequence: TGTGCCATCAGTGTGGGCTTGCCCTATAATTCACCCCTCCACTTT. Translated: CAISVGLPYNSPLHF.

The chain recombines TRBV5-1 with TRBJ1-6; 10 positions agree with TRBD1. Unmatched junction bases numbered 11, after V lost 0 bases and J lost 5 bases. CDR3 length: 19 amino acids. CDR1 is SGHRS, CDR2 YFSETQ, per germline. The CDR3 region is CASSLAGPGQGSDNSPLHF. In DNA form, the CDR3 reads TGCGCCAGCAGCTTGGCCGGTCCGGGACAGGGGTCGGATAATTCACCCCTCCACTTT.

CDR3 bases: TGTGCCACCAGCAGAGACGGGAGGGCTACAGATACGCAGTATTTT. Protein sequence: CATSRDGRATDTQYF. The chain carries TRBV15 and TRBJ2-3; 8 bases are shared with TRBD2. Germline CDR1 is LNHNV and CDR2 is YYDKDF (reference sequence). This CDR3 comprises 15 residues. With 0 bases clipped from V and 3 bases from J, the junction kept 2 bases outside the gene matches.

V is TRBV12-5 and J is TRBJ1-1, with 8 bases that match TRBD1. The CDR3 covers 13 residues. Per the germline V gene, CDR1 is LGHNT and CDR2 is FRNRAP. The trim removed 7 bases at V and 4 bases at J, leaving 5 bases unmatched. CDR3 coding DNA: TGTGCTAGTGCCTGGACAGGGCTCACTGAAGCTTTCTTT. Residues: CASAWTGLTEAFF.

The chain recombines TRBV19 with TRBJ1-6; no clear D gene. This CDR3 has 13 amino acids. Germline V gene lookup returns CDR1 LNHDA and CDR2 SQIVND (reference sequence). The V end lost 3 bases, the J end lost 10 bases, and 10 bases lay between the germline ends. This chain's CDR3 is CASSIRGESPLHF. The CDR3 DNA reads TGTGCCAGTAGTATCCGGGGAGAATCACCCCTCCACTTT.

The V gene is TRBV9, the J gene TRBJ1-2, with TRBD1 matching over 8 bases. V was pared by 3 bases and J by 2 bases, with 3 bases of the junction left unmatched. CDR3 size: 14 residues. Germline lookup yields CDR1 SGDLS and CDR2 YYNGEE. CDR3 in DNA: TGTGCCAGCAGCGCAGGACAGGGCAACTATGGCTACACCTTC. Translated: CASSAGQGNYGYTF.

This rearrangement joins TRBV5-1 to TRBJ1-1; a possible D gene is TRBD1 (6 bases). Trimming pared 2 bases from V and 4 bases from J, leaving 18 bases between. In germline, CDR1 is SGHRS, CDR2 YFSETQ. The CDR3 covers 16 residues. The CDR3 DNA reads TGCGCCAGCAGCTTTCTGACACAGGGATCTGGCACTGAAGCTTTCTTT. It specifies CASSFLTQGSGTEAFF.

The chain is built from TRBV7-9 and TRBJ2-1; D is ambiguous. The germline CDR1 and CDR2 sequences are SEHNR and FQNEAQ (reference sequence). This CDR3 contains 11 residues. V was shortened by 5 bases and J by 5 bases, with 4 bases between the two germline ends. The CDR3 DNA sequence: TGTGCCAGCAGCGAGAACAATGAGCAGTTCTTC. It encodes CASSENNEQFF. The full variable domain, completed using reference TRBV7-9 and TRBJ2-1, is DTGVSQNPRHKITKRGQNVTFRCDPISEHNRLYWYRQTLGQGPEFLTYFQNEAQLEKSRLLSDRFSAERPKGSFSTLEIQRTEQGDSAMYLCASSENNEQFFGPGTRLTVL.

The chain uses TRBV2 and TRBJ2-7; D possibly corresponds to TRBD2 (5 bases). Trimming took 6 bases from V and 3 from J, leaving 18 bases between them. This CDR3 spans 15 amino acids. Germline-derived CDR1 and CDR2 are SNHLY and FYNNEI. This CDR3 is CASRIYRTPDYEQYF. CDR3 coding DNA: TGTGCCAGCAGAATCTACCGGACTCCGGACTACGAGCAGTACTTC.

V is TRBV7-2 and J is TRBJ1-3; 7 bases are a match to TRBD1. CDR1 and CDR2 (germline): SGHTA, FQGNSA. V lost 2 bases, J lost 4 bases, and 5 bases stayed unmatched. CDR3 length: 15 residues. Here the CDR3 DNA reads TGTGCCAGCAGCTTATGGGCAGGGGGAGGAAACACCATATATTTT. This codes for CASSLWAGGGNTIYF.

This chain joins TRBV25-1 and TRBJ2-2; TRBD1 might be the D (5 bases). The CDR3 length is 15 residues. The V end lost 2 bases, the J end lost 3 bases, and 10 bases lay between the germline ends. CDR1 MGHDK and CDR2 SYGVNS come from the germline V gene. The CDR3 spells CASSEPGIHTGELFF. The CDR3 coding sequence is TGTGCCAGCAGTGAACCAGGGATCCACACCGGGGAGCTGTTTTTT.

V usage is TRBV19 and J usage is TRBJ1-1; D gene unclear. V was cut by 5 bases and J by 0 bases, with 16 bases left in between. The CDR3 runs to 16 residues. The germline CDR1 and CDR2 sequences are LNHDA and SQIVND (reference sequence). CDR3 DNA sequence: TGTGCCAGTAGTCGTAATGAGAACTTCATGAACACTGAAGCTTTCTTT. Its protein is CASSRNENFMNTEAFF. The full variable domain, its missing parts supplied by reference TRBV19 and TRBJ1-1, is DGGITQSPKYLFRKEGQNVTLSCEQNLNHDAMYWYRQDPGQGLRLIYYSQIVNDFQKGDIAEGYSVSREKKESFPLTVTSAQKNPTAFYLCASSRNENFMNTEAFFGQGTRLTVV.

The rearrangement links TRBV27 to TRBJ1-2; D unclear. This CDR3 is 14 amino acids long. The germline V gene encodes CDR1 MNHEY and CDR2 SMNVEV (reference sequence). V lost 0 bases and J lost 5, with 10 bases in between. This CDR3 is CASSLSWESYGYTF. Here the CDR3 DNA reads TGTGCCAGCAGTTTATCGTGGGAGTCGTATGGCTACACCTTC.

The gene calls are TRBV28 and TRBJ1-2; D is ambiguous. The CDR3 has 14 residues. Germline CDR1 reads MDHEN; CDR2 reads SYDVKM. V lost 4 bases and J 4 bases, leaving 13 bases between the germline ends. Written as DNA, the CDR3 is TGTGCCAGCAGTTCCTCCTCCGACATCTATGGCTACACCTTC. Amino acids: CASSSSSDIYGYTF.

This chain uses TRBV4-1 with TRBJ2-7; a weak D match, TRBD2 (6 bases). Per the germline V gene, CDR1 is MGHRA and CDR2 is YSYEKL. V lost 0 bases, J lost 4 bases, and 16 bases lay in between. This CDR3 region has 16 residues. The CDR3 DNA follows: TGCGCCAGCAGCCAAGAACCATCTGGAGGGGCTTACGAGCAGTACTTC. Protein: CASSQEPSGGAYEQYF.

The chain's CDR3 is CASSTPRSNSNQPQHF. The CDR3 bases are TGTGCCAGCAGCACGCCCCGGTCAAATAGCAATCAGCCCCAGCATTTT. The chain carries TRBV2 and TRBJ1-5, with D unresolved. With 6 bases removed from V and 0 bases from J, the gap between germline ends came to 15 bases. This CDR3 is 16 amino acids long. Per germline, CDR1 SNHLY and CDR2 FYNNEI.

The chain combines TRBV5-1 with TRBJ1-1; no firm D call. This CDR3 is built from 13 residues. The V gene's germline CDR1 is SGHRS and CDR2 YFSETQ. V was clipped by 2 bases and J by 5 bases, with 10 bases between them. CDR3: CASSLSLRTEAFF. The CDR3 coding sequence is TGCGCCAGCAGCTTAAGTCTTCGGACTGAAGCTTTCTTT. The variable domain in full, completed from reference TRBV5-1 and TRBJ1-1, reads KAGVTQTPRYLIKTRGQQVTLSCSPISGHRSVSWYQQTPGQGLQFLFEYFSETQRNKGNFPGRFSGRQFSNSRSEMNVSTLELGDSALYLCASSLSLRTEAFFGQGTRLTVV.

The V call is TRBV2, the J call TRBJ1-1; D uncertain. The CDR3 is 14 residues long. V was clipped by 0 bases and J by 11 bases, with 16 bases between them. CDR1 SNHLY and CDR2 FYNNEI come from the germline V gene. The CDR3: CASSEAPGEEEAFF. The DNA of the CDR3 is TGTGCCAGCAGTGAAGCGCCCGGGGAAGAGGAGGCTTTCTTT.

DNA of the CDR3: TGTGCCAGCATTAAACAGGGGGCCTCACACAATGAGCAGTTCTTC. It codes for CASIKQGASHNEQFF. The chain has TRBV2 and TRBJ2-1, with 9 bases identical to TRBD1. Germline values: CDR1 SNHLY, CDR2 FYNNEI. CDR3 length: 15 residues. The J segment lost 5 bases and the V segment lost 7 bases, leaving 9 bases of the junction unmatched.

This clone occurred a few times. The rearrangement joins TRBV7-8 to TRBJ1-5, with TRBD1 matching 7 bases. Germline V gene lookup returns CDR1 SGHVS and CDR2 FQNEAQ. The CDR3 is 14 amino acids. J gave up 7 bases and V 5 bases, and 8 bases lay outside the gene matches. The CDR3 is CASSISTGIQPQHF. CDR3 in DNA: TGTGCCAGCAGCATCTCGACAGGGATCCAGCCCCAGCATTTT.

This sequence joins TRBV18 and TRBJ2-3; D call uncertain. Germline V gene sequence: CDR1 KGHSH, CDR2 LQKENI. This CDR3 spans 14 amino acids. Trimming stripped 1 base from V and 3 bases from J, with 8 bases between. CDR3 sequence (DNA): TGTGCCAGCTCACCACGTGTTCGTACAGATACGCAGTATTTT. Its translation is CASSPRVRTDTQYF.

This clone came up a few times. The chain carries TRBV6-1 and TRBJ1-6, with no clear D. The V gene's germline CDR1 is MNHNS and CDR2 SASEGT. V was trimmed by 3 bases and J by 14 bases, leaving 14 bases between them. There are 13 residues in the CDR3. CDR3 loop: CASSDYRGGTLHF. The CDR3 DNA is TGTGCCAGCAGTGATTACCGGGGTGGCACCCTCCACTTT.

This chain uses TRBV19 with TRBJ2-3; no clear D. The CDR3 extends over 14 amino acids. Germline V gene sequence: CDR1 LNHDA, CDR2 SQIVND (reference sequence). V dropped 7 bases and J dropped 0 bases, with 11 bases sitting between them. This CDR3 reads CASTERTSTDTQYF. CDR3 DNA sequence: TGTGCCAGTACTGAGCGCACTAGCACAGATACGCAGTATTTT.

The chain employs TRBV10-3 and TRBJ1-6; D remains unclear. The germline CDR1 and CDR2 sequences are ENHRY and SYGVKD. The CDR3 consists of 14 residues. With 6 bases removed from V and 0 bases from J, the gap between germline ends came to 6 bases. The CDR3 is CAISRDSYNSPLHF. The CDR3 DNA follows: TGTGCCATCAGCCGGGACTCCTATAATTCACCCCTCCACTTT.

A few counts support this clone. The CDR3, as DNA: TGTGCCAGCAGCTTGGACGGGGGGCAAGCTTTCTTT. It encodes CASSLDGGQAFF. V and J are TRBV7-3 and TRBJ1-1; a weak D match, TRBD1 (6 bases). The CDR3 length is 12 residues. The ends were cut back, 3 bases at V and 9 bases at J, with 11 bases in the middle. The germline V gene has CDR1 SGHTA and CDR2 FQGTGA.

V and J are TRBV30 and TRBJ1-1; no clear D. The germline CDR1 and CDR2 sequences are GTSNPN and SVGIG (reference sequence). V gave up 4 bases and J gave up 2 bases, with 14 bases separating them. The CDR3 runs to 14 residues. CDR3 bases: TGTGCCTGGAAGCACCCGGGAATTAACACTGAAGCTTTCTTT. This sequence encodes CAWKHPGINTEAFF.

The V gene is TRBV7-6, the J gene TRBJ2-1; the match to TRBD2 covers 10 bases. Trimming removed 1 base from V and 4 bases from J; junction bases left unmatched: 1. CDR3 size: 15 residues. Per the germline V gene, CDR1 is SGHVS and CDR2 is FNYEAQ. The CDR3 here is CASSLELAGYNEQFF. CDR3 nucleotide sequence: TGTGCCAGCAGCTTAGAACTAGCGGGATACAATGAGCAGTTCTTC.